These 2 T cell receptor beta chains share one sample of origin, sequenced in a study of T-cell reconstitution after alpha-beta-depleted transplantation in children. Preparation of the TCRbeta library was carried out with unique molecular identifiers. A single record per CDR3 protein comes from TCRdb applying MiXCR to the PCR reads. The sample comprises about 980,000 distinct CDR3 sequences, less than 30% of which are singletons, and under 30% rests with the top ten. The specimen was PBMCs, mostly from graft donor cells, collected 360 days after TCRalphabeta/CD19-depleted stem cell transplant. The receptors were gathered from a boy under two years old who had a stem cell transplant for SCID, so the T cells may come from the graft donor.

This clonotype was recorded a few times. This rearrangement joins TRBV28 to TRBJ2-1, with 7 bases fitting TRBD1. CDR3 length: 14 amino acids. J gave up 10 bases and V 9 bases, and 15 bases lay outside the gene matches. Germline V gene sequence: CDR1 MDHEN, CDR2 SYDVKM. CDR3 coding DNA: TGTGCCAGTCAAGGGGGCCTCGTTATCGGGGAGCAGTTCTTC. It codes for CASQGGLVIGEQFF.

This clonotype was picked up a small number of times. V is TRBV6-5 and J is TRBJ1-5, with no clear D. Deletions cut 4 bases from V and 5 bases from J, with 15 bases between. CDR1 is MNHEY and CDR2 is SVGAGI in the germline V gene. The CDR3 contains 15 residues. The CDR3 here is CASSLTVTRDQPQHF. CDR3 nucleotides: TGTGCCAGCAGTTTAACCGTTACGCGGGATCAGCCCCAGCATTTT.